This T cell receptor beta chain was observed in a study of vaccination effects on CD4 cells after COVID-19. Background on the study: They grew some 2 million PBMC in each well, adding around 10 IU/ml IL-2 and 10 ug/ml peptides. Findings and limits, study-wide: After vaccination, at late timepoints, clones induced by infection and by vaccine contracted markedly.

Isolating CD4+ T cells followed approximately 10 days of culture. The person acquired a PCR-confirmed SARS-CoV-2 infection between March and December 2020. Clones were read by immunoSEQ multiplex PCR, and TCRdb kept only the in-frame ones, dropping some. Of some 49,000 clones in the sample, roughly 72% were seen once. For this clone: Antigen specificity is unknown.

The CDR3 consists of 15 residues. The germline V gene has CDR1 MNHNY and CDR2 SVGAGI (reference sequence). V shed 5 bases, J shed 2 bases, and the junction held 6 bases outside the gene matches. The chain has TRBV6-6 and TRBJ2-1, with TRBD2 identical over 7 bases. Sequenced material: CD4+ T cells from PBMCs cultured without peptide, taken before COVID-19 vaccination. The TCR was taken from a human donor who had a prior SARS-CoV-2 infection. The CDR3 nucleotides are TGTGCCAGCAGTGGCCTAGCGGTAACCTACAATGAGCAGTTCTTC. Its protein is CASSGLAVTYNEQFF.